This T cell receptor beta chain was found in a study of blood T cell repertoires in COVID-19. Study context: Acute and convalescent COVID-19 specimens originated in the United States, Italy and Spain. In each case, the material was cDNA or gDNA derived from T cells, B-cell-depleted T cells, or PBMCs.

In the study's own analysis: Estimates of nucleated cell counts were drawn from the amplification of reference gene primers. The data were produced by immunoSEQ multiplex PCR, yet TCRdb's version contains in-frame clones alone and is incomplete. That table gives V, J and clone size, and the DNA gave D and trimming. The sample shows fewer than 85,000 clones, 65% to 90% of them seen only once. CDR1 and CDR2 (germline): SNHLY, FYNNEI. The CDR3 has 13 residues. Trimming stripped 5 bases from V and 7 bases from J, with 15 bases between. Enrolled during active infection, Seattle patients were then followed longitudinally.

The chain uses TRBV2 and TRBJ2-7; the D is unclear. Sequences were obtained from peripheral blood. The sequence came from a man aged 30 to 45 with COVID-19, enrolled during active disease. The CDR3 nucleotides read TGTGCCAGCAGTCTGACACCCGAGAGTGAGCAGTACTTC. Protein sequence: CASSLTPESEQYF.